Below are 25 T cell receptor beta chains sequenced from a single sample in a study of tumor-infiltrating lymphocytes in oesophageal squamous cell carcinoma. TCRdb reprocessed the PCR reads via MiXCR and lists one record per CDR3 protein. The profile covers around 23,000 distinct CDR3 sequences, with more than 30% appearing a single time and over 35% taken by the ten largest. The source material was esophageal tumor tissue. These receptors were obtained from a male donor with esophageal squamous cell carcinoma.

There are a few counts of this clonotype. The chain links TRBV6-1 to TRBJ1-2, with 7 bases matching TRBD1. V was clipped by 4 bases and J by 4 bases; unmatched bases: 9. Germline V gene sequence: CDR1 MNHNS, CDR2 SASEGT. CDR3 size: 15 residues. The CDR3 nucleotides read TGTGCCAGCAGTGTGACAGGGTCGGGGATCTATGGCTACACCTTC. Translated: CASSVTGSGIYGYTF.

This sequence joins TRBV5-1 and TRBJ2-2, with 9 bases identical to TRBD2. CDR1 SGHRS and CDR2 YFSETQ come from the germline V gene. V trimming: 4 bases; J trimming: 5 bases; junction bases outside the gene matches: 12. The CDR3 totals 17 residues. The CDR3 reads CASSPRASGTVTGELFF. CDR3 bases: TGCGCCAGCAGCCCTCGGGCTAGCGGGACCGTTACCGGGGAGCTGTTTTTT.

V is TRBV29-1 and J is TRBJ1-1, with D perhaps TRBD1 (6 bases). Per germline, CDR1 SQVTM and CDR2 ANQGSEA. V lost 4 bases, J lost 0 bases, and 9 bases lay in between. The CDR3 length is 13 residues. CDR3 DNA sequence: TGCAGCGTTGGGGCAGGGGTGAACACTGAAGCTTTCTTT. Encoded protein: CSVGAGVNTEAFF. Looking up the rest from reference TRBV29-1 and TRBJ1-1 gives the full variable domain: SAVISQKPSRDICQRGTSLTIQCQVDSQVTMMFWYRQQPGQSLTLIATANQGSEATYESGFVIDKFPISRPNLTFSTLTVSNMSPEDSSIYLCSVGAGVNTEAFFGQGTRLTVV.

Remarks on this clonotype: The CDR3 carries no conserved terminal phenylalanine or tryptophan, so it likely arises from a read error. The DNA is left out, because the CDR3 cannot be placed on it with certainty; the CDR3 is given as TCRdb lists it. The chain recombines TRBV7-2 with TRBJ2-6; the DNA was not used to check the table's D call, TRBD1. Per germline, CDR1 SGHTA and CDR2 FQGNSA. The CDR3 length is 14 residues, termini included. This chain's CDR3 is CASSLGTGEQYFGA.

The J gene is TRBJ2-7, the V gene TRBV7-2; 13 bases line up with TRBD2. TRBJ2-5 matches the DNA end more closely, so the J call is doubtful. CDR3 length equals 16 residues. Germline V gene lookup returns CDR1 SGHTA and CDR2 FQGNSA. CDR3: CASSSRLAGGHETQYF. Here the CDR3 DNA reads TGTGCCAGCAGCTCTCGACTAGCGGGAGGTCACGAGACCCAGTACTTC.

The rearrangement uses TRBV24-1 and TRBJ2-2; 9 positions agree with TRBD1. This CDR3 contains 16 residues. Germline V CDR1 and CDR2: KGHDR, SFDVKD. With 4 bases clipped from V and 5 bases from J, the junction kept 7 bases outside the gene matches. The CDR3 loop reads CATSDLNRGQTGELFF. The DNA of the CDR3 is TGTGCCACCAGTGACCTAAACAGGGGGCAGACCGGGGAGCTGTTTTTT.

The chain is built from TRBV18 and TRBJ2-5, with 12 bases lining up with TRBD1. CDR1 is KGHSH and CDR2 is LQKENI in the germline V gene. The CDR3 runs to 16 residues. V gave up 3 bases and J gave up 6 bases; unmatched junction bases: 8. This CDR3 reads CASSPLRDRGQKTQYF. The CDR3 nucleotides are TGTGCCAGCTCACCGCTCCGGGACAGGGGGCAAAAGACCCAGTACTTC.

This clonotype was recorded at least ten times. The chain uses TRBV2 and TRBJ2-2, with D possibly TRBD1 on 6 matching bases. Germline V gene data show CDR1 as SNHLY and CDR2 as FYNNEI. The ends were cut back, 0 bases at V and 4 bases at J, with 9 bases in the middle. This CDR3 region has 15 residues. CDR3 coding DNA: TGTGCCAGCAGTGAAGCGGGCAGGGGCACCGGGGAGCTGTTTTTT. It is translated as CASSEAGRGTGELFF.

This chain's CDR3 is CASSLGWARETQYF. The CDR3 coding sequence is TGTGCCAGCAGCTTAGGGTGGGCCAGGGAGACCCAGTACTTC. The chain combines TRBV7-8 with TRBJ2-1, with D uncertain. TRBJ2-5 matches the DNA end more closely, so the J call is doubtful. Germline V gives CDR1 SGHVS, CDR2 FQNEAQ. The CDR3 runs 14 residues.

The chain uses TRBV7-2 and TRBJ2-4; 7 positions match TRBD1. V was clipped by 3 bases and J by 1 base; unmatched bases: 9. Germline V gene data show CDR1 as SGHTA and CDR2 as FQGNSA. The CDR3 extends over 17 amino acids. CDR3 amino acids: CASSLPPGQLAKNIQYF. CDR3 nucleotide sequence: TGTGCCAGCAGCTTGCCCCCGGGACAGTTGGCCAAAAACATTCAGTACTTC.

This clonotype came up a few times. V usage is TRBV20-1 and J usage is TRBJ1-2; D is possibly TRBD1 (6 bases). This CDR3 contains 17 residues. The V end lost 1 base, the J end lost 4 bases, and 22 bases lay between the germline ends. Germline-derived CDR1 and CDR2 are DFQATT and SNEGSKA (reference sequence). The CDR3 coding sequence is TGCAGTGCTAGAGGGGCCGGTGGGGGGGCAGGGAGCTATGGCTACACCTTC. Protein product: CSARGAGGGAGSYGYTF.

This clonotype occurred many times. A much more abundant neighbour one base away suggests this may be a read error. The chain links TRBV6-1 to TRBJ2-7; TRBD2 matches at 8 bases. There are 14 residues in the CDR3. V trimming: 7 bases; J trimming: 7 bases; junction bases outside the gene matches: 12. Germline V gives CDR1 MNHNS, CDR2 SASEGT. The CDR3 coding sequence is TGTGCCAGCACCCGAATAGCGGGATATAATGAGCAGTACTTC. As protein: CASTRIAGYNEQYF.

V gene TRBV7-6 combines with J gene TRBJ2-4; TRBD1 matches 7 bases. The tail of the sequence fits TRBJ1-2 better, so the J call may be wrong. This CDR3 is built from 12 residues. Looked up from germline, CDR1 is SGHVS and CDR2 is FNYEAQ. CDR3 bases: TGTGCCAGCAGCTTACAGGGGGTGGGCTACACCTTC. Its translation: CASSLQGVGYTF.

On this clonotype: This CDR3 is missing its conserved last phenylalanine or tryptophan, likely due to a read error. Because the CDR3's place on the DNA is in doubt, the DNA is left out and the CDR3 is given as listed by TCRdb. The chain combines TRBV11-3 with TRBJ2-3; the table calls TRBD2, which could not be checked here. Germline CDR1 and CDR2: SGHNT and YENEEA. The CDR3 contains 18 residues when both ends are counted. The CDR3 loop reads CASSLIRLAGNNEQFFGP.

This clonotype was observed many times. The chain recombines TRBV28 with TRBJ2-5; TRBD2 agrees at 12 bases. This CDR3 is built from 15 residues. From germline, CDR1 is MDHEN and CDR2 SYDVKM. V shed 4 bases, J shed 4 bases, and the junction held 4 bases outside the gene matches. CDR3 nucleotide sequence: TGTGCCAGCAGTTCCGAACTAGCGGGGGGAGAGACCCAGTACTTC. Translating gives CASSSELAGGETQYF.

Remarks on this clonotype: In this CDR3 the conserved last residue, phenylalanine or tryptophan, is missing, so a read error is likely. The limits of the CDR3 on the DNA are not certain, so only TCRdb's listed CDR3 is given. V usage is TRBV7-9 and J usage is TRBJ2-1; the listed D gene, TRBD1, was not tested against the DNA. The CDR3 spans 16 amino acids, including both terminal residues. Germline values: CDR1 SEHNR, CDR2 FQNEAQ (reference sequence). The CDR3: CASSLATGKKGYTFGS.

This clonotype was recorded a few times. The final CDR3 position lacks the conserved phenylalanine or tryptophan, pointing to a likely read error. The DNA is left out, because the CDR3 cannot be placed on it with certainty; the CDR3 is given as TCRdb lists it. The V and J genes are TRBV6-1 and TRBJ2-7; TRBD1 is the table's D call, not checked against the DNA. The CDR3 is 16 residues long, ends included. Germline V CDR1 and CDR2: MNHNS, SASEGT. CDR3 region: CASSTAGASYGYTFGS.

The genes are TRBV28 and TRBJ1-1; D is ambiguous. The length of the CDR3 is 11 residues. V was trimmed by 6 bases and J by 6 bases, leaving 8 bases between them. CDR1 and CDR2 from the germline V gene are MDHEN and SYDVKM. As DNA, the CDR3 is TGTGCCAGCAGAGGACCTGCTGAAGCTTTCTTT. Translating it yields CASRGPAEAFF.

This clonotype was observed at least ten times. V gene TRBV5-1 combines with J gene TRBJ2-1; perhaps TRBD2 as D (6 bases). Between the trimmed V and J ends, which lost 5 bases and 7 bases, there was a span of 16 bases. This CDR3 spans 14 amino acids. Germline assignment: CDR1 SGHRS and CDR2 YFSETQ. CDR3 nucleotides: TGCGCCAGCAGAGGAGGGCACTTGAATAATGAGCAGTTCTTC. Protein sequence: CASRGGHLNNEQFF.

V is TRBV14 and J is TRBJ2-5; D perhaps matches TRBD1 (6 bases). The J call is doubtful: the DNA matches TRBJ2-2 better. Germline CDR1 reads SGHDN; CDR2 reads FVKESK. CDR3 size: 16 residues. CDR3 nucleotide sequence: TGTGCCAGCAGCCAAGCTCAGGGGCTACCGACCGGGGAGCTGTTTTTT. This codes for CASSQAQGLPTGELFF.

This clonotype came up a few times. This CDR3 is missing its conserved last phenylalanine or tryptophan, likely due to a read error. No DNA is shown, since the ends of the CDR3 on it are uncertain; the CDR3 is the one TCRdb lists. The V call is TRBV28, the J call TRBJ2-1; the D call of TRBD2 is as the table states it, not checked on the DNA. From its first to its last residue, the CDR3 has 8 amino acids. Germline V gene lookup returns CDR1 MDHEN and CDR2 SYDVKM. The chain's CDR3 is CASSPPTS.

This clonotype was counted only a few times. The chain uses TRBV3-1 and TRBJ1-4; TRBD1 matches 7 bases. The CDR3 runs 18 residues. Trimming removed 1 base from V and 3 bases from J; junction bases left unmatched: 11. Germline CDR1 reads LGHDT; CDR2 reads YNNKEL (reference sequence). The CDR3 is CASSQGTESTGSNEKLFF. DNA for the CDR3: TGTGCCAGCAGCCAAGGTACGGAGTCGACAGGGTCTAATGAAAAACTGTTTTTT.

This clonotype was picked up many times. The chain uses TRBV7-9 and TRBJ2-2, with 8 bases lining up with TRBD1. Trimming removed 2 bases from V and 4 bases from J; junction bases left unmatched: 6. The germline gives CDR1 SEHNR, CDR2 FQNEAQ (reference sequence). The CDR3 totals 16 residues. Written as DNA, the CDR3 is TGTGCCAGCAGCTTATCCCGGGACAGGCTCACCGGGGAGCTGTTTTTT. Translating it yields CASSLSRDRLTGELFF.

Worth noting for this clonotype: Because it lacks the conserved phenylalanine or tryptophan at the end, this CDR3 is likely a read error. Because the CDR3's place on the DNA is in doubt, the DNA is left out and the CDR3 is given as listed by TCRdb. V usage is TRBV12-3 or TRBV12-4 and J usage is TRBJ2-5; TRBD2, the D gene given by the table, was not confirmed from the DNA. From its first to its last residue, the CDR3 has 19 amino acids. This CDR3 reads CASSSRRTSDSSYEQYFGS.

Many counts were recorded for this clonotype. The chain combines TRBV27 with TRBJ2-4; D is ambiguous. Germline V lookup: CDR1 MNHEY, CDR2 SMNVEV (reference sequence). The germline V and J ends were trimmed by 3 bases and 3 bases, with 9 bases remaining between them. CDR3 length: 14 amino acids. The CDR3 sequence: CASSFGWGKNIQYF. The CDR3 nucleotides read TGTGCCAGCAGTTTCGGCTGGGGCAAAAACATTCAGTACTTC.